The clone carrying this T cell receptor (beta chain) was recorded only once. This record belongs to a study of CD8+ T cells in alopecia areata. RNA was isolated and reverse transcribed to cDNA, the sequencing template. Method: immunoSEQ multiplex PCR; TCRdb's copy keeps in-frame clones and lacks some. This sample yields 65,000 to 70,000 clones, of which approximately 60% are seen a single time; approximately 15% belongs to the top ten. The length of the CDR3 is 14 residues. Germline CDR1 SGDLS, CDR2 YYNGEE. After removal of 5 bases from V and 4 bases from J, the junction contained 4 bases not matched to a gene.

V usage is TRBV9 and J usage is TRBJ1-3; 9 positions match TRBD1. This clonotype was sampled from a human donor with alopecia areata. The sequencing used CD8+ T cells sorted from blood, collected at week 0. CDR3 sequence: CASSPQGAGNTIYF. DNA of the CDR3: TGTGCCAGCAGTCCACAGGGGGCCGGAAACACCATATATTTT.